This T cell receptor (beta chain) was profiled in a study of persistence of HIV-infected CD4 T cells. Background on the study: Multiple blood draws of up to roughly 200 mL, except two donors with single leukapheresis.

The immunoSEQ assay was version 4, run in survey mode. Each sample used up to 1 ug genomic DNA diluted to approximately 10 ng/uL. Using immunoSEQ multiplex PCR, the repertoire was profiled, and TCRdb retains in-frame clones only, with some absent. Among about 43,000 clones listed, approximately 80% were seen once. Trimming shortened V by 0 bases and J by 0 bases, and 10 bases separated the two germline ends. The CDR3 extends over 15 amino acids. Germline V gene data show CDR1 as GTSNPN and CDR2 as SVGIG (reference sequence). Cells were stimulated with overlapping HIV-1 Gag 15-mer peptides. Memory cells lacking CD40L and CD69 with high CD45RO were sorted. To note about this clone: The antigen is not known.

This clonotype was sampled from an adult man with HIV who was CMV-seropositive. The chain combines TRBV30 with TRBJ2-3; D is unclear. The material was CD4+ T cells sorted from PBMCs after approximately 20-hour stimulation, obtained from a patient who received antiretroviral therapy. The CDR3 sequence is CAWSVRSISTDTQYF. The CDR3 DNA reads TGTGCCTGGAGTGTACGAAGCATAAGCACAGATACGCAGTATTTT.